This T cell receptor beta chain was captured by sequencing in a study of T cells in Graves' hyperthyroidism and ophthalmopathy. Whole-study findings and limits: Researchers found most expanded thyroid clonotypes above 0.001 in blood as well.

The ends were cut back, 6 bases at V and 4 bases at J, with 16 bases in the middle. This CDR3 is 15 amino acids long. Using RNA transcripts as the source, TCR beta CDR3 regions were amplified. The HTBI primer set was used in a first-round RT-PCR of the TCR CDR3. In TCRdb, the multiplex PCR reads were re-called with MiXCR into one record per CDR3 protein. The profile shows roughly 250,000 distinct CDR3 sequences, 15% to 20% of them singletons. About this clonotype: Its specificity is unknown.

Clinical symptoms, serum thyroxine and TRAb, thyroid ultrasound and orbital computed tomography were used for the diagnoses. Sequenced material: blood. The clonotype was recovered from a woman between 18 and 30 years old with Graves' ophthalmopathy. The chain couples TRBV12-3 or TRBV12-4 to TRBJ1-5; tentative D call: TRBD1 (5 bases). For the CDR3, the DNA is TGTGCCAGCAGCTGGAACACGGGGGGGAATCAGCCCCAGCATTTT. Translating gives CASSWNTGGNQPQHF.